The 24 T cell receptor beta chains below come from one sample, sequenced in a study of T cells after yellow fever vaccination (dated by TCRdb to between 2018 and 2021). Library preparation used 5' RACE. The sequencer was an Illumina NovaSeq 6000. In TCRdb, the public reads were trimmed at Q25 with fastp and aligned with MiXCR, with productive beta chains retained. Rows matching on CDR3 protein sequence are summarized as one entry with the most common DNA and genes. The sample records some 300,000 distinct CDR3 sequences, around 4% of which are singletons. Of the sample, about 20% is held by the ten largest clones. Read against the paper, the sample's treatment or condition label means: live attenuated yellow fever vaccine strain. This material consisted of PBMCs, taken on the day of the yellow fever booster vaccination. The receptors stem from a man between 18 and 35 years old who received the YFV17D yellow fever vaccine.

This clonotype was recorded many times. The rearrangement joins TRBV5-5 to TRBJ1-6; D is unresolved. Germline CDR1 reads SGHKS; CDR2 reads YYEKEE (reference sequence). The germline V and J ends were trimmed by 0 bases and 4 bases, with 17 bases remaining between them. The CDR3 length is 18 residues. The CDR3 region is CASSLGHVSRGYNSPLHF. CDR3 DNA sequence: TGTGCCAGCAGCTTGGGCCACGTCTCCCGTGGATATAATTCACCCCTCCACTTT.

This clonotype was observed a handful of times. The rearrangement joins TRBV12-3 or TRBV12-4 to TRBJ2-5, with TRBD2 identical over 9 bases. The junction had 10 bases not matched to a gene; V was cut back by 1 base and J by 4 bases. This CDR3 has 17 amino acids. The CDR3 sequence is CASSLVGAGGPGETQYF. CDR3 nucleotide sequence: TGTGCCAGCAGTTTAGTAGGGGCGGGGGGGCCTGGAGAGACCCAGTACTTC.

This clonotype was observed at least ten times. The V and J genes are TRBV27 and TRBJ2-7; TRBD1 matches 8 bases. V lost 8 bases, J lost 5 bases, and 11 bases stayed unmatched. The CDR3 totals 14 residues. In germline, CDR1 is MNHEY, CDR2 SMNVEV (reference sequence). DNA of the CDR3: TGTGCCAGCTCACGACAGGGGTGCATAGACGAGCAGTACGTC. Its protein is CASSRQGCIDEQYV.

This clonotype has a count of ten or more. The chain employs TRBV4-3 and TRBJ2-3; 13 bases are shared with TRBD2. The junction had 2 bases not matched to a gene; V was cut back by 3 bases and J by 2 bases. The CDR3 runs to 16 residues. Germline values: CDR1 LGHNA, CDR2 YSLEER. CDR3 region: CASSQGLAGPTDTQYF. CDR3 DNA: TGCGCCAGCAGCCAGGGACTAGCGGGGCCCACAGATACGCAGTATTTT.

Ten or more counts support this clonotype. V usage is TRBV4-2 and J usage is TRBJ2-7, with D perhaps TRBD2 (6 bases). Per the germline V gene, CDR1 is LGHNA and CDR2 is YNFKEQ. This CDR3 has 17 residues. The germline V and J ends were trimmed by 0 bases and 2 bases, with 17 bases remaining between them. The CDR3, as DNA: TGTGCCAGCAGCCAAGACTTGGGGCGACTAGTAACCTACGAGCAGTACTTC. Translation: CASSQDLGRLVTYEQYF.

The chain is built from TRBV11-2 and TRBJ1-2; no clear D. This CDR3 has 14 amino acids. In germline, CDR1 is SGHAT, CDR2 FQNNGV. V was clipped by 4 bases and J by 0 bases, with 9 bases between them. The CDR3 sequence: CASSSGGTNYGYTF. The DNA for the CDR3 is TGTGCCAGCAGCTCCGGAGGAACTAACTATGGCTACACCTTC.

This clonotype has a count of ten or more. The chain combines TRBV5-1 with TRBJ2-1, with 15 bases identical to TRBD2. Unmatched junction bases numbered 3, after V lost 4 bases and J lost 4 bases. This CDR3 is 16 amino acids long. CDR1 SGHRS and CDR2 YFSETQ come from the germline V gene. This CDR3 is CASSGLAGGLYNEQFF. CDR3 in DNA: TGCGCCAGCAGCGGACTAGCGGGGGGGCTGTACAATGAGCAGTTCTTC.

This clonotype appeared many times. The chain combines TRBV29-1 with TRBJ2-3; D possibly corresponds to TRBD2 (5 bases). The V gene's germline CDR1 is SQVTM and CDR2 ANQGSEA. This CDR3 contains 14 residues. V dropped 4 bases and J dropped 4 bases, with 15 bases sitting between them. CDR3 DNA: TGCAGCGTTGTACGGGGTTACGGGGCAGATACGCAGTATTTT. Translated: CSVVRGYGADTQYF.

This clonotype was observed many times. V usage is TRBV7-2 and J usage is TRBJ2-3, with D maybe TRBD1 (5 bases). V shed 4 bases and J shed 11 bases, with 16 bases lying between them. The CDR3 loop spans 13 amino acids. Germline V gene data show CDR1 as SGHTA and CDR2 as FQGNSA. The CDR3 sequence is CASSSRAPAWQYF. As DNA, the CDR3 is TGTGCCAGCAGCTCCAGGGCCCCAGCTTGGCAGTATTTT. The full variable domain, completed using reference TRBV7-2 and TRBJ2-3, is GAGVSQSPSNKVTEKGKDVELRCDPISGHTALYWYRQSLGQGLEFLIYFQGNSAPDKSGLPSDRFSAERTGGSVSTLTIQRTQQEDSAVYLCASSSRAPAWQYFGPGTRLTVL.

The V gene is TRBV28, the J gene TRBJ2-1; the match to TRBD1 covers 10 bases. The germline V gene encodes CDR1 MDHEN and CDR2 SYDVKM. The CDR3 sequence is 15 residues long. With 4 bases clipped from V and 5 bases from J, the junction kept 5 bases outside the gene matches. CDR3 residues: CASSYPGQGNNEQFF. The CDR3 nucleotides are TGTGCCAGCAGTTACCCGGGACAGGGGAACAATGAGCAGTTCTTC.

This clonotype turned up a few times. V usage is TRBV2 and J usage is TRBJ2-1, with D hard to call. This CDR3 is built from 15 residues. The germline V and J ends were trimmed by 0 bases and 5 bases, with 11 bases remaining between them. From germline, CDR1 is SNHLY and CDR2 FYNNEI. Here the CDR3 reads CASSEAYRKDNEQFF. CDR3 bases: TGTGCCAGCAGTGAAGCGTACAGAAAAGACAATGAGCAGTTCTTC.

This clonotype came up many times. The chain combines TRBV15 with TRBJ1-1; unclear D gene. The CDR3 sequence is 13 residues long. Germline CDR1 LNHNV, CDR2 YYDKDF (reference sequence). Trimming shortened V by 5 bases and J by 1 base, and 8 bases separated the two germline ends. The CDR3 spells CATSLEANTEAFF. The CDR3 coding sequence is TGTGCCACCAGCCTGGAGGCGAACACTGAAGCTTTCTTT.

A single count supports this clonotype. The V call is TRBV15, the J call TRBJ2-1; D may be TRBD1 (5 bases). With 4 bases removed from V and 5 bases from J, the gap between germline ends came to 15 bases. Germline V gives CDR1 LNHNV, CDR2 YYDKDF (reference sequence). The CDR3 spans 15 residues. CDR3 bases: TGTGCCACCAGCACCAGGGAAAAGGGTCACAATGAGCAGTTCTTC. The encoded protein is CATSTREKGHNEQFF.

Many counts were recorded for this clonotype. The chain couples TRBV20-1 to TRBJ2-2; D is possibly TRBD1 (5 bases). V was pared by 3 bases and J by 6 bases, with 14 bases between. The CDR3 covers 14 residues. Germline V gives CDR1 DFQATT, CDR2 SNEGSKA (reference sequence). CDR3 DNA: TGCAGTGCTAGTAACCCAAGGGGCGCCGGGGAGCTGTTTTTT. Amino acid sequence: CSASNPRGAGELFF.

The chain has TRBV20-1 and TRBJ2-7; either TRBD1 or TRBD2 may supply D (7 bases each). V was clipped by 6 bases and J by 6 bases, with 24 bases between them. The CDR3 loop spans 15 amino acids. Germline V gene lookup returns CDR1 DFQATT and CDR2 SNEGSKA (reference sequence). CDR3 nucleotides: TGCAGTGCCATTATTCGACAGGGAGGGCCCTCCGAGCAGTACTTC. Its protein product is CSAIIRQGGPSEQYF.

In its sample, this clonotype was seen many times. The chain is built from TRBV5-1 and TRBJ1-1, with a possible D match to TRBD1 (6 bases). Trimming cost V 4 bases and J 0 bases, with 10 bases left between them. The CDR3 runs 14 residues. The germline V gene has CDR1 SGHRS and CDR2 YFSETQ. The CDR3 reads CASSAGQLNTEAFF. CDR3 bases: TGCGCCAGCAGCGCCGGACAGTTGAACACTGAAGCTTTCTTT.

This clonotype was seen many times. V is TRBV6-2 or TRBV6-3 and J is TRBJ1-6; D gene unclear. CDR1 and CDR2 from the germline V gene are MNHEY and SVGEGT. Trimming removed 4 bases at V and 2 bases at J, with 12 bases between. This CDR3 has 16 residues. The CDR3 region is CASSSDRVPYNSPLHF. The CDR3, as DNA: TGTGCCAGCAGTTCGGACCGAGTACCCTATAATTCACCCCTCCACTTT.

At least ten counts were recorded for this clonotype. The chain couples TRBV7-2 to TRBJ2-5, with D possibly being TRBD2 (6 bases). The germline gives CDR1 SGHTA, CDR2 FQGNSA. The CDR3 has 13 residues. With 5 bases removed from V and 7 bases from J, the gap between germline ends came to 14 bases. The CDR3, as DNA: TGTGCCAGCAGCCCCGGTCGGGAGAGGACCCAGTACTTC. This sequence encodes CASSPGRERTQYF.

This clonotype was detected many times. The V call is TRBV4-1, the J call TRBJ1-2; no clear D gene. In germline, CDR1 is MGHRA, CDR2 YSYEKL. The CDR3 is 14 amino acids. Trimming took off 0 bases at V and 4 bases at J, with 9 bases between the two ends. CDR3 loop: CASSQDWLSYGYTF. CDR3 coding DNA: TGCGCCAGCAGCCAAGATTGGCTGTCCTATGGCTACACCTTC.

This clonotype was picked up many times. This chain joins TRBV5-1 and TRBJ2-5; D is undetermined. Germline V gene sequence: CDR1 SGHRS, CDR2 YFSETQ. This CDR3 has 14 residues. V was trimmed by 0 bases and J by 3 bases, leaving 9 bases between them. For the CDR3, the DNA is TGCGCCAGCAGCTTGGCAACGTACGAAGAGACCCAGTACTTC. It specifies CASSLATYEETQYF.

The rearrangement uses TRBV6-5 and TRBJ1-1; possible D gene TRBD1, 6 bases. Germline values: CDR1 MNHEY, CDR2 SVGAGI. The CDR3 covers 13 residues. Trimming removed 6 bases from V and 4 bases from J, with 12 bases in between. The CDR3 loop reads CASRAGAGTEAFF. The CDR3 nucleotides are TGTGCCAGCAGGGCAGGGGCGGGCACTGAAGCTTTCTTT.

This sequence joins TRBV5-1 and TRBJ2-3, with 10 bases aligning to TRBD1. The J segment lost 3 bases and the V segment lost 4 bases, leaving 8 bases of the junction unmatched. Germline CDR1 reads SGHRS; CDR2 reads YFSETQ. The CDR3 runs to 16 residues. The CDR3 coding sequence is TGCGCCAGCAGCATAACCGACAGGGGGCCTACAGATACGCAGTATTTT. Protein product: CASSITDRGPTDTQYF.

This clonotype was counted at least ten times. The CDR3 region is CASSFFGDYNEQFF. CDR3 coding DNA: TGTGCCAGCAGTTTCTTCGGGGACTACAATGAGCAGTTCTTC. The chain recombines TRBV12-3 or TRBV12-4 with TRBJ2-1; the D gene is possibly TRBD2 (5 bases). The CDR3 has 14 amino acids. Trimming removed 3 bases from V and 3 bases from J, with 9 bases in between.

This clonotype was counted at least ten times. The gene calls are TRBV30 and TRBJ1-5; 7 nucleotides align to TRBD1. This CDR3 region has 13 residues. V lost 3 bases to trimming and J lost 6 bases; unmatched junction nucleotides: 5. The germline gives CDR1 GTSNPN, CDR2 SVGIG (reference sequence). The CDR3 region has the DNA TGTGCCTGGAGCAGGGGGGGTCGTCAGCCCCAGCATTTT. Protein product: CAWSRGGRQPQHF.